Listed here is a single TCR beta chain. As handled by the study authors: Amplification of reference gene primers was used by the study to estimate nucleated cell counts. Data came from immunoSEQ multiplex PCR; TCRdb stores just in-frame clones and leaves some out. V and J calls and clone size come straight from that table; D and trimming were deduced from the DNA. The sample consists of about 51,000 clones, 75% to 90% of them appearing once. This specimen belongs to a study of blood T cell repertoires in COVID-19. Study summary: Researchers got acute and convalescent COVID-19 samples from the United States, Italy and Spain. T cells, B-cell-depleted T cells, or PBMCs supplied cDNA or gDNA.

Input material: peripheral blood. The TCR originated in a man aged 60-69 years with acute or convalescent COVID-19.

The CDR3 region has the DNA TGTGCCAGCAAGGGCGGGATTAGCACAGATACGCAGTATTTT. It yields the protein CASKGGISTDTQYF. J is TRBJ2-3 and V is TRBV6-5; weak D call: TRBD2 (6 bases). Germline CDR1 reads MNHEY; CDR2 reads SVGAGI. V dropped 7 bases and J dropped 0 bases, with 11 bases sitting between them. This CDR3 contains 14 residues.